This T cell receptor beta chain was recovered during a study of blood T cell repertoires in COVID-19. Turning to the study itself: The analysed material was cDNA or gDNA that came from T cells, B-cell-depleted T cells, or PBMCs.

Per germline, CDR1 KGHSH and CDR2 LQKENI. Trimming shortened V by 0 bases and J by 4 bases, and 15 bases separated the two germline ends. The CDR3 loop spans 16 amino acids. The data were produced by immunoSEQ multiplex PCR, yet TCRdb's version contains in-frame clones alone and is incomplete. This table holds 130,000 to 150,000 clones, 84% found once. This chain uses TRBV18 with TRBJ2-5, with D uncertain. The sample taken for sequencing was peripheral blood. The receptor was derived from a woman of 80 years or more in a cohort sampled during active or convalescent COVID-19. The CDR3 spells CASSPPVGLRRETQYF. CDR3 in DNA: TGTGCCAGCTCACCACCTGTGGGCCTCAGGCGAGAGACCCAGTACTTC.